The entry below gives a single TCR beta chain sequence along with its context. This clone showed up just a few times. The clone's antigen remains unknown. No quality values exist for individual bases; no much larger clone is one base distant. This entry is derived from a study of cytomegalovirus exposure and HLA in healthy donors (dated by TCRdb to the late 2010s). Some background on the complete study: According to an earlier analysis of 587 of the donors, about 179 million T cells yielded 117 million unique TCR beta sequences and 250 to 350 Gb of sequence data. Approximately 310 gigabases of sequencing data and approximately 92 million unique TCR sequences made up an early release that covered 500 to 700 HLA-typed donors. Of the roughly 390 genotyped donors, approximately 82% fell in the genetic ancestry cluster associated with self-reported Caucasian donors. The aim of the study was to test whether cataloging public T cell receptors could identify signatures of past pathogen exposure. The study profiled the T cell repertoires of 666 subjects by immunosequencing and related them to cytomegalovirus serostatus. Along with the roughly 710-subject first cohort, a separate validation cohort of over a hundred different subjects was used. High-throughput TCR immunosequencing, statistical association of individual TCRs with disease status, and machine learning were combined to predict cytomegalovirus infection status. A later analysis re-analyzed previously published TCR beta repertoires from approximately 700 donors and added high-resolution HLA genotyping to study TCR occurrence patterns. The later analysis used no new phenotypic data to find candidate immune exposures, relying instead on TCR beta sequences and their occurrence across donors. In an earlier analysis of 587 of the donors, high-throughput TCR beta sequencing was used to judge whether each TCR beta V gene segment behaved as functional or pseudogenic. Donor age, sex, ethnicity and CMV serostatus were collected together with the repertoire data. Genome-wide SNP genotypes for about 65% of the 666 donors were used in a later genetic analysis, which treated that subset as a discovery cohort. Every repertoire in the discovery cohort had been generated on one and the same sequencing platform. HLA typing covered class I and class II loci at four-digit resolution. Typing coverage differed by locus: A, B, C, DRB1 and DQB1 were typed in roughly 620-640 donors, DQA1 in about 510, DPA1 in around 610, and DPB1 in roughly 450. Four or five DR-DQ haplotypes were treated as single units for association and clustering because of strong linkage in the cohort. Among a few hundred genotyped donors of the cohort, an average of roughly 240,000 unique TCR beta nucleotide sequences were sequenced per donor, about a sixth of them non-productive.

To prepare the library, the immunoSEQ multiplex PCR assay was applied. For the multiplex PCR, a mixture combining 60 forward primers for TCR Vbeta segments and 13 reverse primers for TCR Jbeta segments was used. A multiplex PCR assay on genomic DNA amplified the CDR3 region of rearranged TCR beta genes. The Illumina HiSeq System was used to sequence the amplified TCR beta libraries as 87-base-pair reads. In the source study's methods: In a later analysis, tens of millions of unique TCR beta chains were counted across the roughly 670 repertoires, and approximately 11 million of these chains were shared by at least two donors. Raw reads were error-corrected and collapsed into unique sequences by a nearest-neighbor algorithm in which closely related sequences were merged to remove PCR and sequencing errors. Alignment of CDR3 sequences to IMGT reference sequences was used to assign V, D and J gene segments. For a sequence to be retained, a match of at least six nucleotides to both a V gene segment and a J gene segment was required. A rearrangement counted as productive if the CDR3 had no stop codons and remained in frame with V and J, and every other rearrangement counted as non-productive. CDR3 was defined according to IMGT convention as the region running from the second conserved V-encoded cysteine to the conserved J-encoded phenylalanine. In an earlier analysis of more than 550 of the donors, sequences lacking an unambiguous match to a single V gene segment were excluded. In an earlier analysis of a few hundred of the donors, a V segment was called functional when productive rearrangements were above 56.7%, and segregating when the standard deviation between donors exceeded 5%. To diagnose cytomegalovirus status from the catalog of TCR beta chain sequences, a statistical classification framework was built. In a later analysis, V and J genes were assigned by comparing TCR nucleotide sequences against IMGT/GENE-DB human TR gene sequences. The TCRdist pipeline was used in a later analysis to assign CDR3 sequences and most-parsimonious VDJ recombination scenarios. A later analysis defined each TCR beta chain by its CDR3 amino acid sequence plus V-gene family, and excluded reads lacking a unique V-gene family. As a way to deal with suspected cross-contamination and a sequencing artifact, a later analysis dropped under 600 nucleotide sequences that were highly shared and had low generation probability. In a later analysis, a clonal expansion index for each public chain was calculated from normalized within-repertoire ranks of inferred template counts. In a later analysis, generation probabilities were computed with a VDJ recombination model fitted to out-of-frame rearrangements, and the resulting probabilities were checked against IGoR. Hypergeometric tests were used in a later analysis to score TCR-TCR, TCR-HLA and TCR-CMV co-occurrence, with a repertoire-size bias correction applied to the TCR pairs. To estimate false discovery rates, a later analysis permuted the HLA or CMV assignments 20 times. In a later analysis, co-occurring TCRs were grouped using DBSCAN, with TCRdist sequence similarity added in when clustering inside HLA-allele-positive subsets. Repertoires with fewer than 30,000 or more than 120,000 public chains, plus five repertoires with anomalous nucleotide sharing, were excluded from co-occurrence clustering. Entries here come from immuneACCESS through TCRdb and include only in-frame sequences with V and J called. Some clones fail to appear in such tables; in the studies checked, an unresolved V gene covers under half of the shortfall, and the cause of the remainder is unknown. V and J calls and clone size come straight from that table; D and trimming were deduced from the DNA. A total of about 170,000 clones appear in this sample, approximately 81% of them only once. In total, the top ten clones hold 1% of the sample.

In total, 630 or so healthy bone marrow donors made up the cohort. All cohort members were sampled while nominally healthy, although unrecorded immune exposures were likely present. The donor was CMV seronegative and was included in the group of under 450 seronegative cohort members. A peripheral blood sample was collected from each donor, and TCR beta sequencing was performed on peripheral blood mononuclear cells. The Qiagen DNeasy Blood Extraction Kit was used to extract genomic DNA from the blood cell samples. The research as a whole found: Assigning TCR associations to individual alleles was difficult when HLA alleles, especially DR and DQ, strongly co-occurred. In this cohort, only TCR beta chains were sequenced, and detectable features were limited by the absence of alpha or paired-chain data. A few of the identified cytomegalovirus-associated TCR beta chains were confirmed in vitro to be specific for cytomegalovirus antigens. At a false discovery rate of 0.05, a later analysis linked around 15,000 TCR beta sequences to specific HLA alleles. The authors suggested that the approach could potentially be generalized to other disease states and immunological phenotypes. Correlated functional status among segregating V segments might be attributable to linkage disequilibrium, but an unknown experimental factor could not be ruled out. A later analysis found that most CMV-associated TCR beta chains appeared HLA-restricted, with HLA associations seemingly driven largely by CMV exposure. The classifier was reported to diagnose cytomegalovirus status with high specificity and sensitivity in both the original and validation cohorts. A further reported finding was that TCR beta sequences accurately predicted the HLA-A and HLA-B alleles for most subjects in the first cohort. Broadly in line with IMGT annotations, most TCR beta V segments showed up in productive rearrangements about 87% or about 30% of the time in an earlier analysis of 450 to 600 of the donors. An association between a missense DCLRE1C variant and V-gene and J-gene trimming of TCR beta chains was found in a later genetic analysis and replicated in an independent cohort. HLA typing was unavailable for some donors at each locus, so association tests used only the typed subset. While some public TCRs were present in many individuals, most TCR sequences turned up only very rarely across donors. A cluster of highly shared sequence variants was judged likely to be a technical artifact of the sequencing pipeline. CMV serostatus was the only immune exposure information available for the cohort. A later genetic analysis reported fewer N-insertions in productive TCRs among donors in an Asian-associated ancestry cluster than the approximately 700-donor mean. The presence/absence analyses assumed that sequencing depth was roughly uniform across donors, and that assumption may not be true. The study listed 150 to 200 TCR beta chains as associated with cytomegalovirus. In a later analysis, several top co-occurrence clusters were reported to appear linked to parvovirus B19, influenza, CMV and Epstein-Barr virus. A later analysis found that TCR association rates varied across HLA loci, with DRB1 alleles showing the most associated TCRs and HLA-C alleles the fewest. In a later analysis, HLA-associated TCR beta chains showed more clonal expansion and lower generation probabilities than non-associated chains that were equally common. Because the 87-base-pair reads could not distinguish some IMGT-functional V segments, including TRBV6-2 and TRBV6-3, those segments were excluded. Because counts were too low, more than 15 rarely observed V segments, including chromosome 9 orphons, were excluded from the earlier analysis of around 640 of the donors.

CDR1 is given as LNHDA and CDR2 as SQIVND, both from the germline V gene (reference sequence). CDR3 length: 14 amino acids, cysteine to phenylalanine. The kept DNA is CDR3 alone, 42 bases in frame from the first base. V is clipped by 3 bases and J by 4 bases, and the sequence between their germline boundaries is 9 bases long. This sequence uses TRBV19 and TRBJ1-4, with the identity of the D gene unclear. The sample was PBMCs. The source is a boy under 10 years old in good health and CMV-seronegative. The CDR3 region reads CASSIPALNEKLFF. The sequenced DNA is TGTGCCAGTAGTATCCCCGCACTTAATGAAAAACTGTTTTTT.